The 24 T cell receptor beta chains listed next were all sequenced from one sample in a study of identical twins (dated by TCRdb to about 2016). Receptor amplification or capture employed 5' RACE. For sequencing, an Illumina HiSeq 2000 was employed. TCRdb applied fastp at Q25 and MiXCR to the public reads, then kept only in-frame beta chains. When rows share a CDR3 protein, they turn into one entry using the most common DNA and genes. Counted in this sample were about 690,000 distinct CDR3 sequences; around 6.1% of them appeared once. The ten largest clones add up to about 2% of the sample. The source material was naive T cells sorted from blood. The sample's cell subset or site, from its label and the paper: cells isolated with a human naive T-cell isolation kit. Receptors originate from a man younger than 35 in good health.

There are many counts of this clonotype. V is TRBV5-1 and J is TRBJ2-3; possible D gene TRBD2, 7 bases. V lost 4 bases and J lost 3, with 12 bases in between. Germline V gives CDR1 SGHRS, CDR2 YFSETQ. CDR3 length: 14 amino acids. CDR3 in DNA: TGCGCCAGCAGCGGAGGGAGGGGGACAGATACGCAGTATTTT. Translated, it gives CASSGGRGTDTQYF.

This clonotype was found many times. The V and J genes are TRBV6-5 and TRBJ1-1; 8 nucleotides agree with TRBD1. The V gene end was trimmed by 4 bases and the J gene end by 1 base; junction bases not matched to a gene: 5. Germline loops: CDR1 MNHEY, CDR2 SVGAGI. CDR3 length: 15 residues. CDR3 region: CASSFKTGANTEAFF. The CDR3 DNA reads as TGTGCCAGCAGTTTTAAGACAGGGGCGAACACTGAAGCTTTCTTT.

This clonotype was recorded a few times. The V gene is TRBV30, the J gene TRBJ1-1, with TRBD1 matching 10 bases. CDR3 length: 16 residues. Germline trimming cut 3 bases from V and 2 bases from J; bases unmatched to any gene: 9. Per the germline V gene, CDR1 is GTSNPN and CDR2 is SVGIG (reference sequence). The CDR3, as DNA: TGTGCCTGGAGGAGACAGGGGGCGCAGAGAAACACTGAAGCTTTCTTT. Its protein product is CAWRRQGAQRNTEAFF. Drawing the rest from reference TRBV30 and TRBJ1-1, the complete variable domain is SQTIHQWPATLVQPVGSPLSLECTVEGTSNPNLYWYRQAAGRGLQLLFYSVGIGQISSEVPQNLSASRPQDRQFILSSKKLLLSDSGFYLCAWRRQGAQRNTEAFFGQGTRLTVV.

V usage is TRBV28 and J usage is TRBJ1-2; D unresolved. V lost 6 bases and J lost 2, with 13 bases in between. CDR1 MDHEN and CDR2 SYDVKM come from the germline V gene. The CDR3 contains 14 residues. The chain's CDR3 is CASRTPTSNYGYTF. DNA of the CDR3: TGTGCCAGCAGGACCCCCACATCAAACTATGGCTACACCTTC.

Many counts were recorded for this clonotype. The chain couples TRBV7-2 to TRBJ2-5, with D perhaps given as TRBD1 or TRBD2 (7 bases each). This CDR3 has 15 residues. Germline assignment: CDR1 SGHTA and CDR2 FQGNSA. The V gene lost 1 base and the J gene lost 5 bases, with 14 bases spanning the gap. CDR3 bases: TGTGCCAGCAGCTTAGGGCCAGGGGGAGGGGAGACCCAGTACTTC. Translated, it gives CASSLGPGGGETQYF.

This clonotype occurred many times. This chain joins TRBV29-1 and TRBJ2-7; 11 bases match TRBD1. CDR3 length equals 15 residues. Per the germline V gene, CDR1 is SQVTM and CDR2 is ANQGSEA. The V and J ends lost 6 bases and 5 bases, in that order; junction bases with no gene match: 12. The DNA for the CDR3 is TGCAGCGTATCACCATCTTCGGGACAGGGGGACGAGCAGTACTTC. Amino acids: CSVSPSSGQGDEQYF.

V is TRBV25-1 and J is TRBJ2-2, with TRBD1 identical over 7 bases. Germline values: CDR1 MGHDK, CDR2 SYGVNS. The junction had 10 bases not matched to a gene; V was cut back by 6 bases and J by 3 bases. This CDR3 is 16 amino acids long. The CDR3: CASSPAGTVDTGELFF. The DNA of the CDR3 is TGTGCCAGCAGCCCGGCTGGGACAGTTGACACCGGGGAGCTGTTTTTT.

In nucleotides, the CDR3 is TGTGCCAGCAGCCCCTACAGGGGCAACGAGCAGTACTTC. Encoded protein: CASSPYRGNEQYF. The J gene is TRBJ2-7, the V gene TRBV7-9; 7 nucleotides agree with TRBD1. The CDR3 spans 13 residues. V was clipped by 5 bases and J by 5 bases; unmatched bases: 6. The V gene's germline CDR1 is SEHNR and CDR2 FQNEAQ (reference sequence). The full variable domain, in which reference TRBV7-9 and TRBJ2-7 provide the parts outside the CDR3, is DTGVSQNPRHKITKRGQNVTFRCDPISEHNRLYWYRQTLGQGPEFLTYFQNEAQLEKSRLLSDRFSAERPKGSFSTLEIQRTEQGDSAMYLCASSPYRGNEQYFGPGTRLTVT.

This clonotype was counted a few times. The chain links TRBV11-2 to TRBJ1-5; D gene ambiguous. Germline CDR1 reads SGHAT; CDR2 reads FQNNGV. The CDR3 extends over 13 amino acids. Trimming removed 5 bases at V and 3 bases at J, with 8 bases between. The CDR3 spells CASSTQPNQPQHF. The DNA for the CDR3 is TGTGCCAGCAGCACTCAACCCAATCAGCCCCAGCATTTT.

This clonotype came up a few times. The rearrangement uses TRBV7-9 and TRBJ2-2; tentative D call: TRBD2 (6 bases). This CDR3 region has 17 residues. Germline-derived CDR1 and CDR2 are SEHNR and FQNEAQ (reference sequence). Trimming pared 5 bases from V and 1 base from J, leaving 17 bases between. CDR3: CASSGLWDLENTGELFF. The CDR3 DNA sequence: TGTGCCAGCAGCGGCCTTTGGGACTTAGAGAACACCGGGGAGCTGTTTTTT. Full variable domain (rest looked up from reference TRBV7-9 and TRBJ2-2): DTGVSQNPRHKITKRGQNVTFRCDPISEHNRLYWYRQTLGQGPEFLTYFQNEAQLEKSRLLSDRFSAERPKGSFSTLEIQRTEQGDSAMYLCASSGLWDLENTGELFFGEGSRLTVL.

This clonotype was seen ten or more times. The CDR3 sequence is CASRTRSTQYF. DNA of the CDR3: TGTGCCAGCAGGACGAGGAGTACGCAGTATTTT. V usage is TRBV12-3 or TRBV12-4 and J usage is TRBJ2-3; no clear D gene. V was cut by 6 bases and J by 8 bases, with 9 bases left in between. This CDR3 has 11 amino acids.

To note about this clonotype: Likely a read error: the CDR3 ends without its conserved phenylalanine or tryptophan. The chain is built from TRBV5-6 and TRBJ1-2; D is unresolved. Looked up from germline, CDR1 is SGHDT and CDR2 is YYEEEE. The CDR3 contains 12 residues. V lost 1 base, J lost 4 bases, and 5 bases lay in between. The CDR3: CASSLTAYGYTC. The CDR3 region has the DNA TGTGCCAGCAGCTTGACCGCCTATGGCTACACCTGC.

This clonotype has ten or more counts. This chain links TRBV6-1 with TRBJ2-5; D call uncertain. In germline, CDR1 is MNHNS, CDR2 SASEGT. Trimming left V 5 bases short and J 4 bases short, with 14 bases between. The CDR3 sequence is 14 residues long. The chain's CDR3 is CASSRPPALETQYF. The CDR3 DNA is TGTGCCAGCAGTCGCCCACCGGCCCTAGAGACCCAGTACTTC.

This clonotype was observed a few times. CDR3 region: CASSHPVPRDSSYNEQFF. CDR3 DNA: TGTGCCAGCAGCCACCCGGTACCGAGGGACAGCTCCTACAATGAGCAGTTCTTC. The chain combines TRBV11-2 with TRBJ2-1; 7 nucleotides match TRBD1. The CDR3 has 18 amino acids. Germline values: CDR1 SGHAT, CDR2 FQNNGV. J gave up 0 bases and V 5 bases, and 13 bases lay outside the gene matches.

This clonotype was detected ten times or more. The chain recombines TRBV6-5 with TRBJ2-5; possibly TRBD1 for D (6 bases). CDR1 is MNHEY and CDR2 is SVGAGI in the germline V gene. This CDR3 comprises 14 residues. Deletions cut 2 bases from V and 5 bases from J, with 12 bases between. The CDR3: CASSYRGSGETQYF. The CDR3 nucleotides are TGTGCCAGCAGTTACAGGGGGTCTGGGGAGACCCAGTACTTC.

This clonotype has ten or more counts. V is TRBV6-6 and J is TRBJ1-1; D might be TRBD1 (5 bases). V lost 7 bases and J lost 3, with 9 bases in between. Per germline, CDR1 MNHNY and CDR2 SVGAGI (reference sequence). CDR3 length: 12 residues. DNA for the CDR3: TGTGCCAGCACCGGGGGGTACACTGAAGCTTTCTTT. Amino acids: CASTGGYTEAFF.

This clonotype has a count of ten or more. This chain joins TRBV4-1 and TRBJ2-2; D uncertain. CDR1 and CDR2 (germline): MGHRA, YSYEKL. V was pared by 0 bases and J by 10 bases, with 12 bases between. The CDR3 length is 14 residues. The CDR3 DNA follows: TGCGCCAGCAGCCAAGAAAGTAGTAACGAGGAGCTGTTTTTT. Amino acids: CASSQESSNEELFF.

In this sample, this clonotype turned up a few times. CDR3 in DNA: TGTGCCAGCAGTTTACCCCGCAGGGCCTACGAGCAGTACTTC. Amino acid sequence: CASSLPRRAYEQYF. This chain connects TRBV28 to TRBJ2-7, with D possibly matching TRBD1 (5 bases). Deletions cut 2 bases from V and 2 bases from J, with 10 bases between. The CDR3 length is 14 residues. Germline values: CDR1 MDHEN, CDR2 SYDVKM.

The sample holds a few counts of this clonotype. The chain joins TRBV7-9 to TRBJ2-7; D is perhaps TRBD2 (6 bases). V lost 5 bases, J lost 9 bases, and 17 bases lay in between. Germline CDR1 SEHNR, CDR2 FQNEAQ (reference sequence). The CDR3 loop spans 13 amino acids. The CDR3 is CASSPRDSAGQYV. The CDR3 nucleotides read TGTGCCAGCAGCCCACGGGACTCCGCCGGGCAGTACGTC.

The CDR3 DNA sequence: TGCAGTGCCGGGGAGGGATTGTTGGCGGGAGTACGTGAGCAGTTCTTC. Translating gives CSAGEGLLAGVREQFF. The V call is TRBV20-1, the J call TRBJ2-1, with 7 nucleotides matching TRBD2. From germline, CDR1 is DFQATT and CDR2 SNEGSKA (reference sequence). This CDR3 has 16 residues. Trimming took 6 bases from V and 9 from J; bases not matched to a gene: 20.

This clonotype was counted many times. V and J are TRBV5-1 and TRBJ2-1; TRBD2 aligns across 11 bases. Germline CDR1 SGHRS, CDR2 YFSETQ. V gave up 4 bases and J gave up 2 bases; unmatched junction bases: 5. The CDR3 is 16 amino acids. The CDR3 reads CASSPGTSGPYNEQFF. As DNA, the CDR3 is TGCGCCAGCAGCCCCGGGACTAGCGGACCCTACAATGAGCAGTTCTTC.

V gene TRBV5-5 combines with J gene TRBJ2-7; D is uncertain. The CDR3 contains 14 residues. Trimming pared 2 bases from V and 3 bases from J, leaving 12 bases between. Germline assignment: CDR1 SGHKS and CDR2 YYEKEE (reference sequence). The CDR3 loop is CASSFAQTYYEQYF. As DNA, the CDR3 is TGTGCCAGCAGCTTCGCGCAGACCTACTACGAGCAGTACTTC. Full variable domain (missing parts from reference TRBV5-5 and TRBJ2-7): DAGVTQSPTHLIKTRGQQVTLRCSPISGHKSVSWYQQVLGQGPQFIFQYYEKEERGRGNFPDRFSARQFPNYSSELNVNALLLGDSALYLCASSFAQTYYEQYFGPGTRLTVT.

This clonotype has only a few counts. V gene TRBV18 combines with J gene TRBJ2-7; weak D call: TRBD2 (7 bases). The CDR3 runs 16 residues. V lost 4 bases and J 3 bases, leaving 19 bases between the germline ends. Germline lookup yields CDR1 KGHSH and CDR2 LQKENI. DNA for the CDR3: TGTGCCAGCTCACAAGCTACAGGGAGGGGAAGCTACGAGCAGTACTTC. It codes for CASSQATGRGSYEQYF.

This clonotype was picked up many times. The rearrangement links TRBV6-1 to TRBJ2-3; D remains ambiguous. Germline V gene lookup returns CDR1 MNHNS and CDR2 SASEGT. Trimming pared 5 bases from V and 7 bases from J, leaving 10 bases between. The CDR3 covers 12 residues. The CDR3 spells CASSRLGYTQYF. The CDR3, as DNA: TGTGCCAGCAGTCGACTTGGTTATACGCAGTATTTT.